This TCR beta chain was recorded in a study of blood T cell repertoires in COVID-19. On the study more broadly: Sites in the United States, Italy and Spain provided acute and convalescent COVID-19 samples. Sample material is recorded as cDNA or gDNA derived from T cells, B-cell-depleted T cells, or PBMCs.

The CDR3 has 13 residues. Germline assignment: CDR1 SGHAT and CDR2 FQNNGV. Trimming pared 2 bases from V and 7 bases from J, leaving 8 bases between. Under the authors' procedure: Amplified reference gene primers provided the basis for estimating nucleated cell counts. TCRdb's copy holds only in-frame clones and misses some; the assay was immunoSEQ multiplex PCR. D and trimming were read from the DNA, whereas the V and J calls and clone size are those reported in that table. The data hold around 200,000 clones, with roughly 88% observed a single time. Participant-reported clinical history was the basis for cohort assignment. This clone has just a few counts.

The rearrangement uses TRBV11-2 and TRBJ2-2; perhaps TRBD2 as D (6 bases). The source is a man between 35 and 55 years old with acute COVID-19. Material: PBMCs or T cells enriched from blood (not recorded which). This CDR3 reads CASSLSRDGELFF. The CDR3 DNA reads TGTGCCAGCAGCTTATCGCGGGACGGGGAGCTGTTTTTT.